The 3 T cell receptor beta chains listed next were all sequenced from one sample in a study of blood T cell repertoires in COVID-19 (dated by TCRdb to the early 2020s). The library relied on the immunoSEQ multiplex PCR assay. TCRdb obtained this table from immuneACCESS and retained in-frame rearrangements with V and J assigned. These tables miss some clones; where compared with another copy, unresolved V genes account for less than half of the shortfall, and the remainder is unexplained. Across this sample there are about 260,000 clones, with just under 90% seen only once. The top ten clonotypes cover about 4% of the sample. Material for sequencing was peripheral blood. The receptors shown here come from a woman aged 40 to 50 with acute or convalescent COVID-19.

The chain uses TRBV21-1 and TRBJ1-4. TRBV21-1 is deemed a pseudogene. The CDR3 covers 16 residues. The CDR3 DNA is TGTGCCAGCAGCAAAGCCTTGGGGGGGGCGCGAGAAAAACTGTTTTTT. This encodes CASSKALGGAREKLFF.

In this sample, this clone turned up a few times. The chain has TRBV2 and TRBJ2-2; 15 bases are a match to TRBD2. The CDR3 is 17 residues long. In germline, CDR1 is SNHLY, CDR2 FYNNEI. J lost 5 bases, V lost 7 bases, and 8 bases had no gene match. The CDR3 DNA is TGTGCCAGCAACCCGGGACTAGCGGGGGGAGATACCGGGGAGCTGTTTTTT. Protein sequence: CASNPGLAGGDTGELFF.

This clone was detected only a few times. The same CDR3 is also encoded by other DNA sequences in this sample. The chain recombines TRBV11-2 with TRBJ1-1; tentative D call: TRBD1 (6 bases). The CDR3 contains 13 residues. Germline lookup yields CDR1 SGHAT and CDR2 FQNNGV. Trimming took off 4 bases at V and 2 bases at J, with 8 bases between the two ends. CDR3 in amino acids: CASSSTGNTEAFF. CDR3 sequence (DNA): TGTGCCAGCAGCTCGACAGGAAACACTGAAGCTTTCTTT.